What follows are 21 T cell receptor beta chains derived from one specimen sequenced in a study of cytomegalovirus exposure and HLA in healthy donors. PCR was performed using 60 Vbeta and 13 Jbeta primers. Assay used: immunoSEQ multiplex PCR; TCRdb lists only in-frame clones, some missing. The table lists 77,000 or so clones, over 70% of them singletons, with approximately 1.6% in the top ten. Sequencing input: PBMCs. These receptors all come from a man aged 35-49 years in good health and CMV-seronegative.

The V call is TRBV29-1, the J call TRBJ2-7; TRBD1 matches at 9 bases. J was trimmed by 3 bases and V by 4 bases; bases with no gene match: 1. The CDR3 is made up of 12 amino acids. CDR1 is SQVTM and CDR2 is ANQGSEA in the germline V gene. In DNA form, the CDR3 reads TGCAGCGTTGCGGGACAGGGCTACGAGCAGTACTTC. Amino acids: CSVAGQGYEQYF.

A note on this clone: A read error is likely, as this CDR3 ends without the conserved phenylalanine or tryptophan. The CDR3 DNA reads as TGTGCCAGCAGCCAAGATAAAACGGGCAGCAACTGGGGCTACACCTCC. Translating it yields CASSQDKTGSNWGYTS. The V and J genes are TRBV4-2 and TRBJ1-2; D uncertain. The CDR3 extends over 16 amino acids. The V and J ends lost 0 bases and 8 bases respectively, with 19 bases between them. Germline V gene sequence: CDR1 LGHNA, CDR2 YNFKEQ.

This clone has a single count. The rearrangement uses TRBV28 and TRBJ1-1; unclear D gene. Per the germline V gene, CDR1 is MDHEN and CDR2 is SYDVKM. V lost 1 base and J 0 bases, leaving 3 bases between the germline ends. CDR3 size: 13 residues. The CDR3 sequence: CASSLLVNTEAFF. The CDR3 DNA sequence: TGTGCCAGCAGTTTATTAGTGAACACTGAAGCTTTCTTT.

The gene calls are TRBV28 and TRBJ2-5; possible D gene TRBD2, 7 bases. Germline values: CDR1 MDHEN, CDR2 SYDVKM. Trimming took 5 bases from V and 2 from J, leaving 15 bases between them. The CDR3 totals 15 residues. Written as DNA, the CDR3 is TGTGCCAGCAGTAGGGGGGGGGCAGGTCAAGAGACCCAGTACTTC. Encoded protein: CASSRGGAGQETQYF.

The gene calls are TRBV7-3 and TRBJ2-5; D may be TRBD1 (6 bases). The J call could be wrong; TRBJ2-7 is a better fit for the DNA end. This CDR3 has 18 amino acids. Germline lookup yields CDR1 SGHTA and CDR2 FQGTGA. The CDR3 region has the DNA TGTGCCAGCAGCTTAACGGTTAGGTGGACAGAGATCACCTACGAGCAGTACTTC. Its protein is CASSLTVRWTEITYEQYF.

The V gene is TRBV2, the J gene TRBJ2-7; 7 bases agree with TRBD2. Trimming cost V 11 bases and J 1 base; bases outside gene matches: 14. Looked up from germline, CDR1 is SNHLY and CDR2 is FYNNEI. The CDR3 length is 15 residues. CDR3 residues: CASERDAADSYEQYF. As DNA, the CDR3 is TGTGCCTCTGAGCGGGACGCTGCCGATTCCTACGAGCAGTACTTC.

This clone has just a few counts. The genes are TRBV4-1 and TRBJ2-7; 11 positions match TRBD2. This CDR3 is 18 amino acids long. Germline-derived CDR1 and CDR2 are MGHRA and YSYEKL. The V segment lost 0 bases and the J segment 2 bases; nucleotides outside the gene matches: 9. The CDR3 nucleotides are TGCGCCAGCAGCCAAGATGGGATAGCGGGAGGGCCGGCCTACGAGCAGTACTTC. Translated: CASSQDGIAGGPAYEQYF.

This clone was picked up a small number of times. The V call is TRBV11-3, the J call TRBJ2-7; TRBD2 might be the D (8 bases). The V gene's germline CDR1 is SGHNT and CDR2 YENEEA. The CDR3 sequence is 16 residues long. V was clipped by 4 bases and J by 6 bases, with 22 bases between them. The CDR3 region is CASSSALGGRTGEQYF. The CDR3 DNA reads TGTGCCAGCAGCTCCGCGTTAGGCGGGAGGACAGGCGAGCAGTACTTC.

The chain combines TRBV7-9 with TRBJ2-1; a weak D match, TRBD1 (7 bases). CDR3 length: 15 residues. The germline V gene encodes CDR1 SEHNR and CDR2 FQNEAQ (reference sequence). V lost 5 bases, J lost 4 bases, and 15 bases lay in between. The DNA of the CDR3 is TGTGCCAGCAGCCAACGACAGGGACTTTACAATGAGCAGTTCTTC. This gives the protein CASSQRQGLYNEQFF.

The V and J genes are TRBV18 and TRBJ2-7; possibly TRBD2 for D (5 bases). The V end lost 6 bases, the J end lost 2 bases, and 17 bases lay between the germline ends. Germline V gene sequence: CDR1 KGHSH, CDR2 LQKENI. The CDR3 extends over 15 amino acids. CDR3: CASSQTRSGTYEQYF. The CDR3 DNA reads as TGTGCCAGCTCCCAAACGCGGTCGGGGACCTACGAGCAGTACTTC.

The sample holds a few counts of this clone. The chain uses TRBV13 and TRBJ2-1; 9 bases map to TRBD2. Trimming at V came to 2 bases and at J to 10 bases, leaving 6 bases not matched to a gene. The CDR3 extends over 14 amino acids. Looked up from germline, CDR1 is PRHDT and CDR2 is FYEKMQ (reference sequence). The DNA of the CDR3 is TGTGCCAGCAGCTTAAGTCTAGCGGGAAGAGAGCAGTTCTTC. It codes for CASSLSLAGREQFF.

This clone was seen only a few times. This chain uses TRBV30 with TRBJ1-3; D uncertain. V lost 2 bases and J 1 base, leaving 6 bases between the germline ends. The CDR3 sequence is 13 residues long. Germline-derived CDR1 and CDR2 are GTSNPN and SVGIG (reference sequence). CDR3 amino acids: CAWSRASGNTIYF. Here the CDR3 DNA reads TGTGCCTGGAGTAGAGCTTCTGGAAACACCATATATTTT.

This clone has just one count. The chain carries TRBV28 and TRBJ2-1; TRBD2 matches at 11 bases. In germline, CDR1 is MDHEN, CDR2 SYDVKM. The V and J ends lost 2 bases and 7 bases, in that order; junction bases with no gene match: 1. The CDR3 has 14 residues. The CDR3 protein is CASSLVAGGNEQFF. Written as DNA, the CDR3 is TGTGCCAGCAGTTTAGTAGCGGGAGGGAATGAGCAGTTCTTC. Full variable domain (remainder filled in from reference TRBV28 and TRBJ2-1): DVKVTQSSRYLVKRTGEKVFLECVQDMDHENMFWYRQDPGLGLRLIYFSYDVKMKEKGDIPEGYSVSREKKERFSLILESASTNQTSMYLCASSLVAGGNEQFFGPGTRLTVL.

The rearrangement uses TRBV7-3 and TRBJ2-3; TRBD2 matches 8 bases. Trimming removed 5 bases from V and 1 base from J; junction bases left unmatched: 8. CDR3 length: 16 residues. Per the germline V gene, CDR1 is SGHTA and CDR2 is FQGTGA. CDR3 sequence: CASSPRAGGGTDTQYF. CDR3 sequence (DNA): TGTGCCAGCAGCCCAAGGGCGGGAGGAGGCACAGATACGCAGTATTTT. Complete variable domain (other parts from reference TRBV7-3 and TRBJ2-3): GAGVSQTPSNKVTEKGKYVELRCDPISGHTALYWYRQSLGQGPEFLIYFQGTGAADDSGLPNDRFFAVRPEGSVSTLKIQRTERGDSAVYLCASSPRAGGGTDTQYFGPGTRLTVL.

This sequence joins TRBV14 and TRBJ2-2; a weak D match, TRBD2 (5 bases). The CDR3 length is 14 residues. The V gene lost 5 bases and the J gene lost 0 bases, with 7 bases spanning the gap. Per germline, CDR1 SGHDN and CDR2 FVKESK. The CDR3 nucleotides read TGTGCCAGCAGCAGAGCGGCGAACACCGGGGAGCTGTTTTTT. Protein product: CASSRAANTGELFF.

The V gene is TRBV18, the J gene TRBJ2-2; 14 positions agree with TRBD2. Trimming removed 3 bases from V and 6 bases from J; junction bases left unmatched: 6. The CDR3 spans 17 residues. Germline-derived CDR1 and CDR2 are KGHSH and LQKENI. The CDR3 bases are TGTGCCAGCTCACCTCGGGGACTAGCGGGAGTATCCGGGGAGCTGTTTTTT. Translation gives CASSPRGLAGVSGELFF.

This clone is a singleton in its sample. V and J are TRBV21-1 and TRBJ2-1; the listed D gene, TRBD2, was not tested against the DNA. TRBV21-1 is flagged as a pseudogene. This CDR3 comprises 16 residues. CDR3 coding DNA: TGTGCCAGCAGCAGAGAGACTAGCGGGAGTTACAATGAGCAGTTCTTC. Translation gives CASSRETSGSYNEQFF.

This chain joins TRBV7-9 and TRBJ2-2; D remains ambiguous. The CDR3 covers 14 residues. Germline CDR1 reads SEHNR; CDR2 reads FQNEAQ (reference sequence). V was pared by 3 bases and J by 8 bases, with 13 bases between. The CDR3 reads CASSFDSSEGELFF. CDR3 bases: TGTGCCAGCAGCTTCGACTCCTCAGAGGGGGAGCTGTTTTTT.

CDR3 DNA sequence: TGTGCCAGTAGGCGGACAAATTTGAACACTGAAGCTTTCTTT. This encodes CASRRTNLNTEAFF. V and J are TRBV19 and TRBJ1-1, with TRBD1 as a possible D gene (5 bases). The V gene lost 6 bases and the J gene lost 0 bases, with 11 bases spanning the gap. This CDR3 has 14 amino acids. Germline V gene sequence: CDR1 LNHDA, CDR2 SQIVND (reference sequence).

This rearrangement joins TRBV2 to TRBJ2-3, with TRBD2 identical over 7 bases. The CDR3 runs to 16 residues. Losses at the gene ends were 7 bases for V and 1 base for J; bases not matched to a gene: 11. The germline CDR1 and CDR2 sequences are SNHLY and FYNNEI. CDR3 coding DNA: TGTGCCAGCACCCCAAGGGGCGGGAGCCGCACAGATACGCAGTATTTT. Its translation: CASTPRGGSRTDTQYF.

The rearrangement uses TRBV9 and TRBJ2-5; D gene ambiguous. CDR1 is SGDLS and CDR2 is YYNGEE in the germline V gene. V lost 6 bases, J lost 2 bases, and 17 bases lay in between. The CDR3 is 15 amino acids. CDR3: CASTPMGVQQETQYF. In DNA, the CDR3 is TGTGCCAGCACTCCAATGGGTGTACAGCAAGAGACCCAGTACTTC.